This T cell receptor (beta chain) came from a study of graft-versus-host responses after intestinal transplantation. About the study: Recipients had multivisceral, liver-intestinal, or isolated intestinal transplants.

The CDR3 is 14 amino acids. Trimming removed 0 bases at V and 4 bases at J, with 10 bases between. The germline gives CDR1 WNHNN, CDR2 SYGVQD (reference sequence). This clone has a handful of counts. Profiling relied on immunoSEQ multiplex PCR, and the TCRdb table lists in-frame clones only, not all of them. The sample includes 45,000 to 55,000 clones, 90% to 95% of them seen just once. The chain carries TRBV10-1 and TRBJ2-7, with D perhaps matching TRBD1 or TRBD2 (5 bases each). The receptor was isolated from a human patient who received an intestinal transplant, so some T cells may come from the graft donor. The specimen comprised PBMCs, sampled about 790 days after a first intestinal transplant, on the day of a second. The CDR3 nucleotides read TGCGCCAGCAGTGAGTCTGGGGACGCGTACGAGCAGTACTTC. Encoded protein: CASSESGDAYEQYF.